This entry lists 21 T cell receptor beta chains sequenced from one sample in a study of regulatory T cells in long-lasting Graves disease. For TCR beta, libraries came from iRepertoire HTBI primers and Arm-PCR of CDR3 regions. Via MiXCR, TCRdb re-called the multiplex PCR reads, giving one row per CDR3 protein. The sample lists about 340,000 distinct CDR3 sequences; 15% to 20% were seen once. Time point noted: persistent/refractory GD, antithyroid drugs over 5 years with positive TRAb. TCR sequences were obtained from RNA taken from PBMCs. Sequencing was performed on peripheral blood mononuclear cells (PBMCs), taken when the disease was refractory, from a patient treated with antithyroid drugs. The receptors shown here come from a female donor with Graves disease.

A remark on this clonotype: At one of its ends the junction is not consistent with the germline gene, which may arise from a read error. The DNA of the CDR3 is TGCGCCAGCAGCTTGGGAGGTCTCCTGAACACCGGGGAGCTGCTTTTT. This translates into CASSLGGLLNTGELLF. J is TRBJ2-2 and V is TRBV5-1, with D possibly TRBD2 on 5 matching bases. The CDR3 consists of 16 residues. Germline values: CDR1 SGHRS, CDR2 YFSETQ.

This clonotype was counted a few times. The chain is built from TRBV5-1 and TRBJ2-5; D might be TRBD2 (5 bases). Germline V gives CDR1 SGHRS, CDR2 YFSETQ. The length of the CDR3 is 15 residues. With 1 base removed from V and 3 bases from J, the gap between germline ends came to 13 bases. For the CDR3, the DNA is TGCGCCAGCAGCTTGTCCGCCCGGGAAGAAGAGACCCAGTACTTC. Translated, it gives CASSLSAREEETQYF.

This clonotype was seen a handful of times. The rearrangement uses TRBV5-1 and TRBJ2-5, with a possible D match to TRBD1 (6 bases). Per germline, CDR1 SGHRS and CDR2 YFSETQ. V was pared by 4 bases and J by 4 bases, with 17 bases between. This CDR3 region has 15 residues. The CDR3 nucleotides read TGCGCCAGCAGCCTAAACAGGGAGTTCGGAGAGACCCAGTACTTC. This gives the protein CASSLNREFGETQYF.

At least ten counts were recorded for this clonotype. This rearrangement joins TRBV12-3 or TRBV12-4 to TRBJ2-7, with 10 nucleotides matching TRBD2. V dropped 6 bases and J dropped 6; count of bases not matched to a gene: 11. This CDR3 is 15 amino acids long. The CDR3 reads CASSLATSGWGEQYF. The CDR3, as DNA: TGTGCCAGCAGCCTAGCGACTAGCGGGTGGGGCGAGCAGTACTTC.

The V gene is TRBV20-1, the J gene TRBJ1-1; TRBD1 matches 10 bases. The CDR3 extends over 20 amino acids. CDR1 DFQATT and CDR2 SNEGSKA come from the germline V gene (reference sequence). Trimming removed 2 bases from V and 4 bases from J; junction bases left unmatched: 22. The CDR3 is CSARPPTGGGGLRWGTEAFF. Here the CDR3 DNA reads TGCAGTGCTAGACCCCCGACAGGGGGCGGTGGATTAAGATGGGGCACTGAAGCTTTCTTT.

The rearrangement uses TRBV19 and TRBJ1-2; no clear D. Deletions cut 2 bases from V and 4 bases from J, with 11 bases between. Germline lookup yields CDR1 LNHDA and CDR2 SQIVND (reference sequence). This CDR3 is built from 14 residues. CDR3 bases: TGTGCCAGTAGTATACCGACCCGGACCTATGGCTACACCTTC. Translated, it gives CASSIPTRTYGYTF.

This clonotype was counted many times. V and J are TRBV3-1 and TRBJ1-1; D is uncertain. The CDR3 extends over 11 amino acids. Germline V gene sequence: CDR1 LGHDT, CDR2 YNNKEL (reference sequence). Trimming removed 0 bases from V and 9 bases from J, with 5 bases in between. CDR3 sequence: CASSQDRKAFF. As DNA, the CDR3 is TGTGCCAGCAGCCAAGATCGGAAAGCTTTCTTT.

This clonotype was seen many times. The CDR3 here is CSARDPRTSDKETQYF. In DNA, the CDR3 is TGCAGTGCTAGAGATCCCAGGACTAGCGATAAAGAGACCCAGTACTTC. This sequence joins TRBV20-1 and TRBJ2-5, with TRBD2 matching over 9 bases. V lost 0 bases to trimming and J lost 3 bases; unmatched junction nucleotides: 8. CDR3 length equals 16 residues. Germline V gene sequence: CDR1 DFQATT, CDR2 SNEGSKA (reference sequence).

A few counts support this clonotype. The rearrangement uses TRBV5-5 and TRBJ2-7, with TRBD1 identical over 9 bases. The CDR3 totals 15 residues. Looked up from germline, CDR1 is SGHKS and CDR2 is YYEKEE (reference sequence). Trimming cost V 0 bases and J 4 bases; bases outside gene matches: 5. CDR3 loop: CASSLGRDRVYEQYF. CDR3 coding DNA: TGTGCCAGCAGCTTGGGTCGGGACAGGGTGTACGAGCAGTACTTC.

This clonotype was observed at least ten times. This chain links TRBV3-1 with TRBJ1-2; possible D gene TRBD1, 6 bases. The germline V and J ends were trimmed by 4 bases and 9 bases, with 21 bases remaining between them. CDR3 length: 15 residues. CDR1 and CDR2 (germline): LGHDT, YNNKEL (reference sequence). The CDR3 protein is CASSPELTGRKSYTF. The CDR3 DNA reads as TGTGCCAGCAGCCCCGAACTTACAGGGAGAAAAAGCTACACCTTC.

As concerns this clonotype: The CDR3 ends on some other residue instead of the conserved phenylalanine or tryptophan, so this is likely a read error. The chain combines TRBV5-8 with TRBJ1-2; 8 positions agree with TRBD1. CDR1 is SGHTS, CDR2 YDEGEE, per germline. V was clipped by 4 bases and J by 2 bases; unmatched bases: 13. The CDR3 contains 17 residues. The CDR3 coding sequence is TGTGCCAGCAGCCTTGGTGTCCTGACAGGGGTCAACTATGGCTACACCCTC. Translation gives CASSLGVLTGVNYGYTL.

For the CDR3, the DNA is TGTGCCAGCAGTGAAAACGTGCCTTCCACTGAAGCTTTCTTT. Protein sequence: CASSENVPSTEAFF. The chain uses TRBV6-2 or TRBV6-3 and TRBJ1-1, with no clear D. Trimming left V 5 bases short and J 4 bases short, with 14 bases between. Germline V gene sequence: CDR1 MNHEY, CDR2 SVGEGT. The CDR3 consists of 14 residues.

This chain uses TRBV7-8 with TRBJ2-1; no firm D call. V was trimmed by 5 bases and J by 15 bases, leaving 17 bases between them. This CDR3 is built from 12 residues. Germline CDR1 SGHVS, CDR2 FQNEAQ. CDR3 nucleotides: TGTGCCAGCAGCCCCGACCGAGACACGGGGTTCTTC. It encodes CASSPDRDTGFF.

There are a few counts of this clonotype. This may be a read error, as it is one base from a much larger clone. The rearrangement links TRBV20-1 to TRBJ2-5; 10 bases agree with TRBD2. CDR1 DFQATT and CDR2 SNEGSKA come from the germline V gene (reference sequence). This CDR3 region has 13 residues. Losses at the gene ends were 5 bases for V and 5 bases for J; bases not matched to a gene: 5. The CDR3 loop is CSAGISGGETQYF. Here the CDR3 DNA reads TGCAGTGCTGGGATTAGCGGGGGGGAGACCCAGTACTTC.

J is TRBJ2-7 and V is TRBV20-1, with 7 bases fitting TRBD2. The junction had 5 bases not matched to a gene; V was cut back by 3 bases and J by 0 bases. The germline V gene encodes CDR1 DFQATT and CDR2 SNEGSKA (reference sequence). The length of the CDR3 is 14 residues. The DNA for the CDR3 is TGCAGTGCTAGTAGTCTAGCGGACTCCTACGAGCAGTACTTC. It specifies CSASSLADSYEQYF.

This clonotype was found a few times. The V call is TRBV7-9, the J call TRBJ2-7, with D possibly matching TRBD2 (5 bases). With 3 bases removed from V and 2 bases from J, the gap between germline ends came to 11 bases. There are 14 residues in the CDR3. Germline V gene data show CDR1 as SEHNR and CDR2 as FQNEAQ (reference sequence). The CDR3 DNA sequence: TGTGCCAGCAGCTTCGGACGGGGTACCTACGAGCAGTACTTC. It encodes CASSFGRGTYEQYF. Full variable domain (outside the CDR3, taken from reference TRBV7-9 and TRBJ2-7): DTGVSQNPRHKITKRGQNVTFRCDPISEHNRLYWYRQTLGQGPEFLTYFQNEAQLEKSRLLSDRFSAERPKGSFSTLEIQRTEQGDSAMYLCASSFGRGTYEQYFGPGTRLTVT.

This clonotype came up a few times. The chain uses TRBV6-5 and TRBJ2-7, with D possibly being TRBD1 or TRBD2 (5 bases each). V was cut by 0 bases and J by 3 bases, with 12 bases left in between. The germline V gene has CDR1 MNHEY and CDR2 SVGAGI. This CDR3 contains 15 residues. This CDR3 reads CASSYSKARGYEQYF. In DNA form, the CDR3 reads TGTGCCAGCAGTTACTCGAAGGCGAGGGGCTACGAGCAGTACTTC.

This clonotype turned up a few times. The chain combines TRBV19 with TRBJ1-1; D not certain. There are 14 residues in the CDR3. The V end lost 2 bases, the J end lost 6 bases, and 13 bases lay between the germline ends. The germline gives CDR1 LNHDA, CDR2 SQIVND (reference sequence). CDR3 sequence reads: CASSIWLRPAEAFF. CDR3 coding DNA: TGTGCCAGTAGTATATGGTTAAGGCCAGCTGAAGCTTTCTTT.

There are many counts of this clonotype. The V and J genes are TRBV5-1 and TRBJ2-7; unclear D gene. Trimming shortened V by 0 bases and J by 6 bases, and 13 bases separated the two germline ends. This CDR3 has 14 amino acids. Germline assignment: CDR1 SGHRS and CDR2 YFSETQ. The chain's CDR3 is CASSLAGAAPEQYF. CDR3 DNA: TGCGCCAGCAGCTTGGCGGGCGCGGCACCCGAGCAGTACTTC.

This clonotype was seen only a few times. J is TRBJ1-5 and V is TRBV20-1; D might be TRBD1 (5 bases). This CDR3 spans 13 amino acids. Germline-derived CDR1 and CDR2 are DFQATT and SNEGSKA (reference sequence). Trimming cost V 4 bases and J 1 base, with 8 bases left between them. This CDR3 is CSATWDSNQPQHF. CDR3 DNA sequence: TGCAGTGCTACGTGGGACAGCAATCAGCCCCAGCATTTT.

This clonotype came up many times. CDR3 sequence reads: CASNLGPENAEAFF. The CDR3 coding sequence is TGTGCCAGCAATTTGGGCCCGGAAAACGCTGAAGCTTTCTTT. This chain uses TRBV6-1 with TRBJ1-1, with D uncertain. The germline V gene has CDR1 MNHNS and CDR2 SASEGT. V was trimmed by 7 bases and J by 6 bases, leaving 18 bases between them. The CDR3 extends over 14 amino acids.